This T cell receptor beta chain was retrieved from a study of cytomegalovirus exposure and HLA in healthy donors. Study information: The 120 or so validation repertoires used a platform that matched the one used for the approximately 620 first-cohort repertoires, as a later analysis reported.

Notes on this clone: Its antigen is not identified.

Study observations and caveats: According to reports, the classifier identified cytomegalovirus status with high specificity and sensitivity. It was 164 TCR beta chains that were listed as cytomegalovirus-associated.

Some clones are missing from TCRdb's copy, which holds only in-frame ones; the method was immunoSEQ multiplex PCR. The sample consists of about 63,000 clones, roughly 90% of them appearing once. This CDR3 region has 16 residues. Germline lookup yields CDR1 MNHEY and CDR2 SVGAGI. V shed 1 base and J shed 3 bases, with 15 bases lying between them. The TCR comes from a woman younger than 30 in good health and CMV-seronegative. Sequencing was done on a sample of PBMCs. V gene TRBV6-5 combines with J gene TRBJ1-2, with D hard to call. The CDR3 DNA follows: TGTGCCAGCAGTTACTTAACTGAGTGGGGAGACTATGGCTACACCTTC. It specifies CASSYLTEWGDYGYTF.